These 7 T cell receptor beta chains originate from one sample sequenced in a study of blood T cells in healthy people across ages. Using a J-beta primer mix together with a sample-barcoded 5' primer, a second PCR was run for about 7 to 12 cycles. TCRdb analysed the 5' RACE reads with MiXCR anew, one entry per CDR3 protein. The sample holds about 930,000 distinct CDR3 sequences, 29% seen once. These data are also associated with another study on T cells of mothers and their children.

Specimen: blood. These receptor sequences come from a woman aged 40 to 50 in good health.

This clonotype has more than one count but fewer than ten. The gene calls are TRBV12-3 or TRBV12-4 and TRBJ1-2; 10 nucleotides align to TRBD1. This CDR3 is 13 amino acids long. V was clipped by 3 bases and J by 9 bases; unmatched bases: 4. In DNA, the CDR3 is TGTGCCAGCAGTTTGGGGGACAGGGGAAGCTACACCTTC. Translation gives CASSLGDRGSYTF.

There are a few counts of this clonotype. The chain carries TRBV9 and TRBJ2-3; either TRBD1 or TRBD2 may supply D (5 bases each). Trimming took 0 bases from V and 3 from J, leaving 17 bases between them. CDR3 length: 17 amino acids. Germline V gene data show CDR1 as SGDLS and CDR2 as YYNGEE. As DNA, the CDR3 is TGTGCCAGCAGCGTAGCTGTTGGGGGACCTTTAACAGATACGCAGTATTTT. Protein sequence: CASSVAVGGPLTDTQYF. Full variable domain (remainder filled in from reference TRBV9 and TRBJ2-3): DSGVTQTPKHLITATGQRVTLRCSPRSGDLSVYWYQQSLDQGLQFLIQYYNGEERAKGNILERFSAQQFPDLHSELNLSSLELGDSALYFCASSVAVGGPLTDTQYFGPGTRLTVL.

In regard to this clonotype: A read error is possible here, since a much larger clone lies one base away. The chain links TRBV20-1 to TRBJ2-5, with TRBD1 matching 11 bases. The germline V gene has CDR1 DFQATT and CDR2 SNEGSKA (reference sequence). This CDR3 spans 14 amino acids. CDR3 sequence reads: CNALGQGGRETQYF. The CDR3 DNA is TGCAATGCTCTGGGACAGGGGGGGAGGGAGACCCAGTACTTC.

The chain recombines TRBV5-1 with TRBJ1-1; no reliable D call. This CDR3 comprises 15 residues. V shed 2 bases and J shed 6 bases, with 17 bases lying between them. Germline V gene lookup returns CDR1 SGHRS and CDR2 YFSETQ. The chain's CDR3 is CASSLSDMAGPEAFF. CDR3 bases: TGCGCCAGCAGCTTATCCGACATGGCGGGTCCTGAAGCTTTCTTT.

As concerns this clonotype: A much more abundant neighbour one base away suggests this may be a read error. This rearrangement joins TRBV20-1 to TRBJ2-5; 10 nucleotides agree with TRBD1. This CDR3 is 14 amino acids long. The germline gives CDR1 DFQATT, CDR2 SNEGSKA (reference sequence). Here the CDR3 reads CSARGTGGQETQCF. CDR3 bases: TGCAGTGCTAGAGGGACAGGGGGACAAGAGACCCAGTGCTTC.

In its sample, this clonotype was seen many times. The chain is built from TRBV12-3 or TRBV12-4 and TRBJ2-1; 7 positions match TRBD2. V lost 4 bases to trimming and J lost 2 bases; unmatched junction nucleotides: 2. This CDR3 has 14 residues. The CDR3 sequence: CASSWGGAYNEQFF. CDR3 DNA sequence: TGTGCCAGCAGTTGGGGGGGGGCCTACAATGAGCAGTTCTTC.

The chain carries TRBV3-1 and TRBJ2-7; no clear D gene. The V gene's germline CDR1 is LGHDT and CDR2 YNNKEL (reference sequence). Trimming shortened V by 0 bases and J by 7 bases, and 10 bases separated the two germline ends. This CDR3 has 13 residues. The CDR3 region has the DNA TGTGCCAGCAGCCAAGATAGAACACAGGAGCAGTACTTC. This encodes CASSQDRTQEQYF.